This is a list of T cell receptor beta chains from one sample in a study of T cells in Graves' hyperthyroidism and ophthalmopathy. From the multiplex PCR reads, TCRdb called clonotypes with MiXCR, one entry per CDR3 protein. The data contain 400,000 to 500,000 distinct CDR3 sequences, around 15% of them singletons. The sample taken for sequencing was blood. The receptors derive from a man between 18 and 29 years old with Graves' ophthalmopathy. The CDR3 runs from the conserved cysteine through the conserved F or W. D genes are given only for firm matches. The size of a clone is reported for some rows only, either as once, few or many, or as a class for expanded clones.

V gene,J gene,D gene,clone size,CDR3 protein,CDR3 DNA
TRBV5-4,TRBJ2-5,TRBD2,NA,CASSGMGLAGGWGQETQYF,TGTGCCAGCAGCGGCATGGGACTAGCGGGGGGGTGGGGCCAAGAGACCCAGTACTTC
TRBV11-2,TRBJ1-2,NA,few,CASNHGTSYGYTF,TGTGCCAGTAATCACGGGACAAGCTATGGCTACACCTTC
TRBV20-1,TRBJ1-2,NA,NA,CSARARDGYTF,TGCAGTGCTAGAGCCAGGGATGGCTACACCTTC
TRBV5-4,TRBJ2-7,TRBD2,NA,CASSLGLAGSYSYEQYF,TGTGCCAGCAGTTTGGGACTAGCGGGCAGCTACTCCTACGAGCAGTACTTC
TRBV4-1,TRBJ1-4,NA,NA,CASSQYQRRGEKLFF,TGCGCCAGCAGCCAATACCAACGCAGAGGTGAAAAACTGTTTTTT
TRBV12-3/TRBV12-4,TRBJ1-2,NA,many,CASSFMGRPYGYTF,TGTGCCAGCAGTTTTATGGGACGGCCATATGGCTACACCTTC
TRBV7-9,TRBJ1-1,NA,many,CASSLSLEAFF,TGTGCCAGCAGCTTGTCGCTTGAAGCTTTCTTT
TRBV20-1,TRBJ2-3,TRBD1,few,CSARTGGTDTQYF,TGCAGTGCAAGGACAGGGGGCACAGATACGCAGTATTTT
TRBV15,TRBJ2-3,TRBD1,many,CATSRTRDRVTDTQYF,TGTGCCACCAGCAGAACCCGGGACAGAGTCACAGATACGCAGTATTTT
TRBV10-1,TRBJ2-7,TRBD2,many,CASSESQKTSGNYEQYF,TGCGCCAGCAGTGAGTCCCAGAAGACTAGCGGGAATTACGAGCAGTACTTC
TRBV5-1,TRBJ2-1,NA,many,CASSSSGAPGGQFF,TGCGCCAGCAGCTCCTCCGGGGCCCCCGGGGGGCAGTTCTTC
TRBV11-1,TRBJ2-1,TRBD1,many,CASSWGGTGPGNEQFF,TGTGCCAGCAGCTGGGGAGGGACAGGGCCTGGGAATGAGCAGTTCTTC
TRBV12-3/TRBV12-4,TRBJ2-2,NA,many,CASSLVRSPTGELFF,TGTGCCAGCAGTTTGGTCAGATCCCCCACCGGGGAGCTGTTTTTT
TRBV3-1,TRBJ2-5,TRBD2,many,CASSQEKSGGGRETQYF,TGTGCCAGCAGCCAAGAAAAGAGCGGGGGGGGAAGGGAGACCCAGTACTTC
TRBV9,TRBJ2-7,TRBD1,many,CASSVAGTDYEQYF,TGTGCCAGCAGCGTAGCCGGGACAGACTACGAGCAGTACTTC
TRBV12-3/TRBV12-4,TRBJ1-2,TRBD1,NA,CASSRQGLSGYTF,TGTGCCAGCTCGCGACAGGGCCTGAGTGGCTACACCTTC
TRBV5-8,TRBJ1-1,TRBD1,many,CASSLRTGGWNTEAFF,TGTGCCAGCAGCTTGAGGACAGGGGGTTGGAACACTGAAGCTTTCTTT
TRBV12-3/TRBV12-4,TRBJ2-7,TRBD2,many,CASSTPSGEQYF,TGTGCCAGCAGTACCCCTAGCGGCGAGCAGTACTTC
TRBV11-2,TRBJ1-1,NA,NA,CASSLPGGNTEALF,TGTGCCAGCAGCCTCCCCGGCGGGAACACTGAAGCTCTCTTT
TRBV11-2,TRBJ2-1,TRBD2,many,CASSLRIRTSARYNEQFF,TGTGCCAGCAGCTTACGTATTAGGACTAGCGCCAGATACAATGAGCAGTTCTTC
TRBV10-2,TRBJ2-3,NA,NA,CASSYWGLREDTQYF,TGCGCCAGCTCTTACTGGGGACTTAGGGAAGATACGCAGTATTTT
TRBV27,TRBJ2-3,TRBD2,few,CASSPRGLAGGAGPDTQYF,TGTGCCAGCAGTCCCCGGGGGCTAGCGGGGGGGGCGGGGCCAGATACGCAGTATTTT
TRBV20-1,TRBJ1-5,TRBD1,many,CSARAPTGNQPQHF,TGCAGTGCTAGAGCCCCGACAGGGAATCAGCCCCAGCATTTT
TRBV29-1,TRBJ1-1,NA,NA,CSVEVGGAGDTEAFF,TGCAGCGTTGAAGTTGGGGGCGCAGGGGACACTGAAGCTTTCTTT
TRBV12-3/TRBV12-4,TRBJ1-1,NA,many,CASSQDPGFEAFF,TGTGCCAGCAGTCAGGACCCGGGGTTTGAAGCTTTCTTT
TRBV24-1,TRBJ1-1,TRBD1,NA,CATSEAGTGGTEAFF,TGTGCCACCAGTGAGGCTGGGACAGGGGGCACTGAAGCTTTCTTT
TRBV7-9,TRBJ2-3,TRBD2,NA,CASSPLGAVAGGPTDTQYF,TGTGCCAGCAGCCCACTGGGGGCGGTAGCGGGAGGGCCTACAGATACGCAGTATTTT
TRBV2,TRBJ2-3,TRBD2,many,CASRGLAGASSTDTQYF,TGTGCCAGCAGGGGACTAGCGGGAGCCTCTAGCACAGATACGCAGTATTTT
TRBV28,TRBJ1-1,NA,many,CASSLSRGQATEAFF,TGTGCCAGCAGTTTGAGCCGGGGGCAGGCCACTGAAGCTTTCTTT
TRBV6-6,TRBJ1-6,NA,few,CASSYRDTSYNSPLHF,TGTGCCAGCAGTTACCGGGACACAAGCTATAATTCACCCCTCCACTTT
TRBV13,TRBJ2-3,NA,many,CASSRRDSKRGEYF,TGTGCCAGCAGCCGTCGGGACTCCAAAAGGGGGGAGTATTTT
TRBV6-1,TRBJ2-7,NA,many,CASSITGLHEQYF,TGTGCCAGCAGTATCACAGGATTACACGAGCAGTACTTC
TRBV28,TRBJ2-1,TRBD2,many,CASNGLAAYNEQFF,TGTGCCAGCAACGGACTAGCGGCGTACAATGAGCAGTTCTTC
TRBV19,TRBJ1-2,NA,few,CASSIGDGNYGYTF,TGTGCCAGTAGTATAGGGGACGGAAACTATGGCTACACCTTC
TRBV10-3,TRBJ1-1,NA,NA,CAISGGGGEASF,TGTGCCATCAGTGGGGGTGGGGGTGAAGCTTCCTTT
TRBV29-1,TRBJ2-1,TRBD2,few,CSARTSSYNEQFF,TGCAGCGCAAGGACTAGCAGCTACAATGAGCAGTTCTTC
TRBV6-5,TRBJ2-7,NA,few,CASSIDKEAYEQYF,TGTGCCAGCAGTATCGACAAGGAGGCCTACGAGCAGTACTTC
TRBV20-1,TRBJ2-3,TRBD2,NA,CSARVGGSSGASSTDTQYF,TGCAGTGCTAGAGTGGGGGGTTCTAGCGGGGCTTCTAGCACAGATACGCAGTATTTT
TRBV2,TRBJ2-7,NA,many,CASSETVPEAYEQYF,TGTGCCAGCAGCGAGACAGTTCCGGAGGCCTACGAGCAGTACTTC
TRBV2,TRBJ2-2,NA,many,CASSEQGPGELFF,TGTGCCAGCAGTGAACAGGGTCCCGGGGAGCTGTTTTTT
TRBV10-1,TRBJ2-2,NA,few,CASRGTAGELFF,TGCGCCAGCAGGGGAACTGCCGGGGAGCTGTTTTTT
TRBV6-2/TRBV6-3,TRBJ2-1,TRBD2,many,CASSYSPLAGHNEQFF,TGTGCCAGCAGTTACTCGCCACTAGCGGGCCACAATGAGCAGTTCTTC
TRBV7-9,TRBJ2-5,TRBD2,many,CASSLRTSGSGQETQYF,TGTGCCAGCAGCTTGCGGACTAGCGGGAGTGGGCAAGAGACCCAGTACTTC
TRBV6-1,TRBJ2-7,TRBD1,many,CASSVQGQGFYEQYF,TGTGCCAGCAGCGTTCAGGGACAGGGTTTCTACGAGCAGTACTTC
TRBV5-1,TRBJ2-1,NA,few,CASSWGVEQFF,TGCGCCAGCAGCTGGGGGGTGGAGCAGTTCTTC
TRBV3-1,TRBJ2-5,TRBD2,NA,CASSQDRGLAGKETQYF,TGTGCCAGCAGCCAAGATCGAGGGCTAGCGGGCAAAGAGACCCAGTACTTC
TRBV27,TRBJ1-2,TRBD1,many,CASLDRVGGYGYTF,TGTGCCAGTCTTGACAGGGTGGGGGGCTATGGCTACACCTTC
TRBV19,TRBJ1-1,NA,NA,CASSIRRGVNTEAFF,TGTGCCAGTAGTATAAGGAGGGGGGTGAACACTGAAGCTTTCTTT
TRBV27,TRBJ1-1,NA,few,CASSSQVPPMNTEAFF,TGTGCCAGCAGTTCTCAGGTTCCCCCCATGAACACTGAAGCTTTCTTT